The source of this T cell receptor beta chain is a study of blood T cells in healthy people across ages. V lost 3 bases to trimming and J lost 5 bases, with 7 bases between them. The CDR3 runs to 12 residues. Study-wide results and caveats: For the donors, CMV status was unknown and possibly confounded expanded clonotype changes. Comparison with aged donors showed that long-lived donors had more naive CD4+ cells and higher diversity.

In the case of this clonotype: Its target is unknown.

Then a second PCR, running roughly 7 to 11 cycles, was carried out with a sample-barcoded 5' primer and a J-beta primer mix. Each CDR3 protein gets one entry after TCRdb re-called the 5' RACE reads with MiXCR. The data show 600,000 to 1,000,000 distinct CDR3 sequences, nearly 60% seen once. Each sample yielded at least 6 million isolated PBMCs. The source is a man in his thirties or forties in good health. Material: blood. This sequence joins TRBV12-3 or TRBV12-4 and TRBJ1-2; D is uncertain. The CDR3 protein is CASSFVPYGYTF. For the CDR3, the DNA is TGTGCCAGCAGTTTCGTCCCTTATGGCTACACCTTC.